Listed here is a single T cell receptor beta chain. Its specificity is unknown. This sample was taken from a study of shared clonotypes between healthy human individuals. Points from the study as a whole: Several donors had approximately 4.6% of their naive CD4 clonotypes in common. The donor pool, a small one, limited the genetic and exposure-history diversity represented.

The study ran the assay at deep level. Measured with immunoSEQ multiplex PCR; TCRdb has only the in-frame clones, and not every one. The sample carries some 2.1 million clones, 93% recorded once. CD45RO-negative cells were positively selected for CCR7, leaving out terminally differentiated effector memory CD45RA+ cells. Every one of the donors was a Caucasian adult that lived in Nashville, Tennessee. The sequence was obtained from a man between 18 and 29 years old in good health. Some clones in this sample may be carry-over from other donors' samples. The sequenced sample consisted of naive CD8+ T cells from PBMCs.

Here the CDR3 DNA reads TGTGCCAGCAGCCCCCCGGTCCGCGTCCATGAAAAACTGTTTTTT. It codes for CASSPPVRVHEKLFF. V gene TRBV7-9 combines with J gene TRBJ1-4; D gene uncertain. The CDR3 covers 15 residues. Trimming shortened V by 5 bases and J by 6 bases, and 16 bases separated the two germline ends. CDR1 and CDR2 (germline): SEHNR, FQNEAQ (reference sequence).